This TCR beta chain derives from a study of blood T cell repertoires in COVID-19. Assay used: immunoSEQ multiplex PCR; TCRdb lists only in-frame clones, some missing. The data show some 140,000 clones, with roughly 83% seen just once and over 9% held by the top ten. This receptor was obtained from a middle-aged man who had recovered from COVID-19. Sequencing used PBMCs or T cells enriched from blood (not recorded which).

Written as DNA, the CDR3 is TGTGCCAGCAGTTTCCGGACAGGGATGAGCAATCAGCCCCAGCATTTT. Protein: CASSFRTGMSNQPQHF. The V and J genes are TRBV28 and TRBJ1-5; TRBD1 agrees at 8 bases. CDR1 is MDHEN, CDR2 SYDVKM, per germline. CDR3 length equals 16 residues. V trimming: 3 bases; J trimming: 1 base; junction bases outside the gene matches: 5.